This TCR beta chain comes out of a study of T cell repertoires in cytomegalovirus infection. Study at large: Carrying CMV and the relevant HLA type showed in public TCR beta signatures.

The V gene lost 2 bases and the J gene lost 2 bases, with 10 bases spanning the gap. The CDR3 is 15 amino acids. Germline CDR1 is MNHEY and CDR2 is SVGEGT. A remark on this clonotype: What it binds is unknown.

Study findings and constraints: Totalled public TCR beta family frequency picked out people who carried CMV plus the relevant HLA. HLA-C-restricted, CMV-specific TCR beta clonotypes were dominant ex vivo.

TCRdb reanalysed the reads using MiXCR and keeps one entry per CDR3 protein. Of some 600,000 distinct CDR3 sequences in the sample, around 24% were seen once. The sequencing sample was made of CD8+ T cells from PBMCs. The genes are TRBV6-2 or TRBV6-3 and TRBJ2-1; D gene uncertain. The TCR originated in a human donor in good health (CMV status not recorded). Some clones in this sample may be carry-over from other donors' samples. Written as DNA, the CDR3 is TGTGCCAGCAGTTACAAGGCAGTTGCCTACAATGAGCAGTTCTTC. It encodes CASSYKAVAYNEQFF.